The 9 T cell receptor beta chains listed next were all sequenced from one sample in a study of cytomegalovirus exposure and HLA in healthy donors (TCRdb year 2017). The protocol used for the library was the immunoSEQ multiplex PCR assay. TCRdb mirrors the immuneACCESS table, restricted to in-frame sequences. Some clones are absent from its copies; in checked studies, under half trace to an unresolved V gene, and the reason for the others is unknown. The sample has fewer than 140,000 clones on record, roughly 90% of them singletons. The ten top clones hold around 1.9% of the sample. Sequenced input: PBMCs. The receptors come from a woman between 18 and 30 years old in good health and CMV-seropositive.

V usage is TRBV7-2 and J usage is TRBJ2-3; 10 bases align to TRBD2. The junction had 10 bases not matched to a gene; V was cut back by 4 bases and J by 9 bases. Looked up from germline, CDR1 is SGHTA and CDR2 is FQGNSA. This CDR3 has 15 amino acids. The CDR3: CASSSTSGTAWTQYF. The CDR3, as DNA: TGTGCCAGCAGCTCCACTAGCGGGACCGCGTGGACGCAGTATTTT.

The chain combines TRBV6-5 with TRBJ1-6; TRBD1 matches at 9 bases. Germline V gives CDR1 MNHEY, CDR2 SVGAGI. The CDR3 is 15 residues long. With V trimmed by 6 bases and J by 0 bases, 0 bases remained unmatched. DNA of the CDR3: TGTGCCAGCAGGGGACAGGGCTCCTATAATTCACCCCTCCACTTT. It specifies CASRGQGSYNSPLHF.

The chain combines TRBV28 with TRBJ2-7; possible D gene TRBD2, 6 bases. The V end lost 2 bases, the J end lost 2 bases, and 16 bases lay between the germline ends. From germline, CDR1 is MDHEN and CDR2 SYDVKM. The CDR3 runs 16 residues. CDR3 in amino acids: CASSLGGSGIAYEQYF. The CDR3 region has the DNA TGTGCCAGCAGTTTAGGAGGGAGTGGTATCGCCTACGAGCAGTACTTC.

This clone was found a few times. The chain has TRBV4-1 and TRBJ2-7; D is ambiguous. From germline, CDR1 is MGHRA and CDR2 YSYEKL. The CDR3 runs 13 residues. V was cut by 4 bases and J by 0 bases, with 7 bases left in between. The CDR3 bases are TGCGCCAGCAGCCCGGCAGGCTCCTACGAGCAGTACTTC. It translates to CASSPAGSYEQYF.

The V call is TRBV13, the J call TRBJ2-7, with D tentatively TRBD2 (6 bases). CDR1 is PRHDT, CDR2 FYEKMQ, per germline (reference sequence). This CDR3 spans 12 amino acids. The V end lost 5 bases, the J end lost 3 bases, and 8 bases lay between the germline ends. CDR3 coding DNA: TGTGCCAGCAGCAGACTAGGCTACGAGCAGTACTTC. Amino acids: CASSRLGYEQYF. Filled out from reference TRBV13 and TRBJ2-7, the complete variable domain reads AAGVIQSPRHLIKEKRETATLKCYPIPRHDTVYWYQQGPGQDPQFLISFYEKMQSDKGSIPDRFSAQQFSDYHSELNMSSLELGDSALYFCASSRLGYEQYFGPGTRLTVT.

The chain is built from TRBV6-1 and TRBJ1-2, with TRBD1 matching 7 bases. V shed 10 bases and J 5 bases; nucleotides not matched to a gene: 13. Germline V CDR1 and CDR2: MNHNS, SASEGT. This CDR3 region has 14 residues. CDR3 loop: CATTPETGNYGYTF. Here the CDR3 DNA reads TGTGCCACCACCCCTGAGACAGGGAATTATGGCTACACCTTC.

This clone has more than one count but fewer than ten. The chain has TRBV7-6 and TRBJ2-7; maybe TRBD1 (5 bases). V was trimmed by 1 base and J by 5 bases, leaving 12 bases between them. Looked up from germline, CDR1 is SGHVS and CDR2 is FNYEAQ. CDR3 length: 14 amino acids. The CDR3, as DNA: TGTGCCAGCAGCTTAGAGGCAGGGTTTAACGAGCAGTACTTC. This gives the protein CASSLEAGFNEQYF.

The chain's CDR3 is CASSTSGAYNEQFF. The CDR3 DNA sequence: TGTGCCAGCTCTACTAGCGGGGCCTACAATGAGCAGTTCTTC. The chain employs TRBV6-1 and TRBJ2-1; TRBD2 matches at 10 bases. The length of the CDR3 is 14 residues. The ends lost 8 bases at V and 2 bases at J; junction bases unmatched: 3. CDR1 is MNHNS, CDR2 SASEGT, per germline.

This clone has only a few counts. J is TRBJ2-2 and V is TRBV7-9; D is uncertain. V lost 4 bases and J lost 5, with 8 bases in between. The CDR3 runs to 13 residues. From germline, CDR1 is SEHNR and CDR2 FQNEAQ (reference sequence). CDR3 amino acids: CASSSLLTGELFF. The CDR3 DNA reads TGTGCCAGCAGCTCACTTCTGACCGGGGAGCTGTTTTTT.